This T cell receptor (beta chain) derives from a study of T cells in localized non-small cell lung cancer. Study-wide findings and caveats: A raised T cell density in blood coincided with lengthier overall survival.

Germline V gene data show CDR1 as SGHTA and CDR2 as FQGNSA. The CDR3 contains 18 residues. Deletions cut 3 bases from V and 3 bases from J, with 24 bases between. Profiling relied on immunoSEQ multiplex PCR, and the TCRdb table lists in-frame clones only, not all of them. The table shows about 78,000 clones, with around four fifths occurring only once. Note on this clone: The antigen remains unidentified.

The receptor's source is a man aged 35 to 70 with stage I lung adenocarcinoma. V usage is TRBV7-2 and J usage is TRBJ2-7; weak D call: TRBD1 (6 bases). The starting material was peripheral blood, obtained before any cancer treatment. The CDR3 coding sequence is TGTGCCAGCAGCTTGGGGTCAATTACAGGGATAGCCCTCTACGAGCAGTACTTC. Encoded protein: CASSLGSITGIALYEQYF.